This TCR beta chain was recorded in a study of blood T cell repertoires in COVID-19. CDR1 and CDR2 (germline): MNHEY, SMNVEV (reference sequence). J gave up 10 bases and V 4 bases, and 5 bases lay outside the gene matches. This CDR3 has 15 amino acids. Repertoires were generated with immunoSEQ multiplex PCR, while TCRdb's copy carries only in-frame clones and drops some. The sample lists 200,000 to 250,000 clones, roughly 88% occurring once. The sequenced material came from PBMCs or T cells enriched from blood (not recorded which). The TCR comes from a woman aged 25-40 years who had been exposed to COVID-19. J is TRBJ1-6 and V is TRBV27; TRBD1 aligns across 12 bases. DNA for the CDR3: TGTGCCAGCAGTTCCGGGACAGGGGGCTTCTCACCCCTCCACTTT. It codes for CASSSGTGGFSPLHF.